This T cell receptor (beta chain) was observed in a study of cytomegalovirus exposure and HLA in healthy donors. 13 Jbeta primers and 60 Vbeta primers were used for the PCR. The method was immunoSEQ multiplex PCR; TCRdb's version includes in-frame clones alone and lacks a portion of them. Of 150,000 to 200,000 clones listed, around 84% are singletons. Between the trimmed V and J ends, which lost 5 bases and 9 bases, there was a span of 8 bases. Germline CDR1 and CDR2: MNHEY and SMNVEV (reference sequence). The CDR3 extends over 12 amino acids. This rearrangement joins TRBV27 to TRBJ1-6, with D unclear. Sequencing was performed on PBMCs. The source is a man between 35 and 55 years old in good health and CMV-seropositive. CDR3 bases: TGTGCCAGCAGTCCTCGGGGTTCACCCCTCCACTTT. Its protein is CASSPRGSPLHF.